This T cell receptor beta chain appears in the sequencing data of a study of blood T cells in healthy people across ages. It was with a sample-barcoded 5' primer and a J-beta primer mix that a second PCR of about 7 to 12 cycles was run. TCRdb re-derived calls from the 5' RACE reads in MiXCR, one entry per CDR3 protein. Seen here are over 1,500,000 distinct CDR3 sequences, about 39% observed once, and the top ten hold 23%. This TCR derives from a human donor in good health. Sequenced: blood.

CDR3 in DNA: TGTGCCAGCAGCCCCCTATTGGCAAGAGATACGCAGTATTTT. It codes for CASSPLLARDTQYF. The chain combines TRBV7-3 with TRBJ2-3, with D unresolved. Germline CDR1 and CDR2: SGHTA and FQGTGA. The CDR3 sequence is 14 residues long. V gave up 5 bases and J gave up 5 bases, with 14 bases separating them. The entire variable domain, with the rest obtained from reference TRBV7-3 and TRBJ2-3, is as follows: GAGVSQTPSNKVTEKGKYVELRCDPISGHTALYWYRQSLGQGPEFLIYFQGTGAADDSGLPNDRFFAVRPEGSVSTLKIQRTERGDSAVYLCASSPLLARDTQYFGPGTRLTVL.